A selection of T cell receptor beta chains follows, all from one sample in a study of T-cell memory formation after mild COVID-19. TCRdb re-called the 5' RACE reads through MiXCR, storing one row per CDR3 protein. Altogether fewer than 400,000 distinct CDR3 sequences are present, 16% being singletons, with the ten largest covering 20% to 25%. The sequencing sample was made of PBMCs or a T cell subset sorted from them (not recorded which). All receptors derive from a man between 18 and 35 years old who had mild COVID-19 (a few samples of this study predate the infection). Cell type and time point are not known. Each CDR3 is given with its conserved first and last residue. The D gene is left open where the match is weak. The size entry is marked missing in some rows and otherwise reads once, few, many or a size class.

D: TRBD1; J: TRBJ1-2; V: TRBV3-1; size: NA; CDR3: CASSQGGTGGFGYTF
D: NA; J: TRBJ2-5; V: TRBV7-2; size: many; CDR3: CASSSYQETQYF
D: TRBD1; J: TRBJ1-2; V: TRBV6-1; size: NA; CDR3: CASTRQGNGYTF
D: TRBD1; J: TRBJ2-3; V: TRBV20-1; size: few; CDR3: CSARWSSGQGLTDTQYF
D: NA; J: TRBJ1-1; V: TRBV14; size: NA; CDR3: CASSRGRSGNPEAFF
D: NA; J: TRBJ2-7; V: TRBV5-5; size: NA; CDR3: CASSGGGSLSLSYEQYF
D: TRBD1; J: TRBJ2-1; V: TRBV6-5; size: many; CDR3: CASSSGTDSYNEQFF
D: TRBD2; J: TRBJ2-3; V: TRBV7-2; size: NA; CDR3: CASSLQAGGTDTQYF
D: TRBD2; J: TRBJ2-2; V: TRBV9; size: few; CDR3: CASSPQRRLAGGRGELFF
D: TRBD1; J: TRBJ2-2; V: TRBV20-1; size: NA; CDR3: CSARDWTGDANTGELFF
D: TRBD2; J: TRBJ2-3; V: TRBV5-1; size: NA; CDR3: CASSLMSSGGTYTDTQYF
D: NA; J: TRBJ1-4; V: TRBV14; size: NA; CDR3: CASSPRGNEKLFF
D: TRBD2; J: TRBJ2-7; V: TRBV2; size: NA; CDR3: CASSDPGGGSYEQYF
D: NA; J: TRBJ1-2; V: TRBV28; size: few; CDR3: CASSTQQLYGYTF
D: TRBD1; J: TRBJ2-7; V: TRBV20-1; size: many; CDR3: CSASGQGVSYEQYF
D: TRBD1; J: TRBJ2-5; V: TRBV5-1; size: NA; CDR3: CASSWTGGETQYF
D: NA; J: TRBJ2-3; V: TRBV9; size: NA; CDR3: CASSEGSVRGDTQYF
D: NA; J: TRBJ2-2; V: TRBV4-3; size: few; CDR3: CASSQVYETNTGELFF
D: NA; J: TRBJ2-2; V: TRBV5-1; size: NA; CDR3: CASSYLRGNTGELFF